Below, one T cell receptor beta chain is given with its context. Its antigen is not identified. The CDR3 sequence is 14 residues long. Germline values: CDR1 SGHVS, CDR2 FQNEAQ. V was trimmed by 5 bases and J by 4 bases, leaving 12 bases between them. Clones were sequenced by immunoSEQ multiplex PCR, and TCRdb holds only the in-frame ones, with some missing. This sample has a few million clones, with more than 85% found just once. This sample is drawn from a study of shared clonotypes between healthy human individuals. The study's findings and limits: Clonotype sharing among donors likely depends on sequencing depth.

The chain links TRBV7-8 to TRBJ1-5; maybe TRBD1 (6 bases). This receptor was taken from a man aged 18 to 29 in good health. Some clones in this sample may be carry-over from other donors' samples. The sample consisted of naive CD4+ T cells from PBMCs. Described subset: CD45RA+ positively selected. The CDR3 coding sequence is TGTGCCAGCAGCCCCGGGACACGTAATCAGCCCCAGCATTTT. Protein: CASSPGTRNQPQHF. Supplemented by reference TRBV7-8 and TRBJ1-5, the full variable domain reads GAGVSQSPRYKVAKRGQDVALRCDPISGHVSLFWYQQALGQGPEFLTYFQNEAQLDKSGLPSDRFFAERPEGSVSTLKIQRTQQEDSAVYLCASSPGTRNQPQHFGDGTRLSIL.